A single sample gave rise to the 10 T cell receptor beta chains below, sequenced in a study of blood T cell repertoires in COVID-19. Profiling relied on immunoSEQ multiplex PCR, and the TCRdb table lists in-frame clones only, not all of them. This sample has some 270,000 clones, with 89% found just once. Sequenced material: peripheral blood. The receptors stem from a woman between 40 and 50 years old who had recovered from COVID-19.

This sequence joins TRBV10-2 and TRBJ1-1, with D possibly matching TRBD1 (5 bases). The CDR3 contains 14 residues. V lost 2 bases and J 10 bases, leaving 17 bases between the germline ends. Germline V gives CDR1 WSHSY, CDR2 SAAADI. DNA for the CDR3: TGCGCCAGCAGTGAGCTCGTCGGGGGACGGGGAGCTTTCTTT. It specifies CASSELVGGRGAFF.

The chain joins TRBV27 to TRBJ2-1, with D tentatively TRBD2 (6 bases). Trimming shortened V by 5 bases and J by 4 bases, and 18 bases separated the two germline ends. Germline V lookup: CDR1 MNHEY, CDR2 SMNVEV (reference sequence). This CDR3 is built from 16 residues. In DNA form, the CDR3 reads TGTGCCAGCAGTCCCGTCGGGAGAGCGGCTTACAATGAGCAGTTCTTC. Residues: CASSPVGRAAYNEQFF.

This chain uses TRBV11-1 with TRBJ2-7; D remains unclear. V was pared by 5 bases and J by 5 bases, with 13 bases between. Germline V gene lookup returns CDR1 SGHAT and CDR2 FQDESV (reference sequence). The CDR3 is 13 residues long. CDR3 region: CASSQGWSHEQYF. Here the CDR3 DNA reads TGTGCCAGCAGCCAAGGTTGGAGCCACGAGCAGTACTTC.

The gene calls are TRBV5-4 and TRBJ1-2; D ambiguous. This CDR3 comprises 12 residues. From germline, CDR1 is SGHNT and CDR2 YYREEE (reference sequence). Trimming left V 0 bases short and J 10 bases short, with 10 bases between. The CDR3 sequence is CASSLGGRAYTF. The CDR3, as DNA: TGTGCCAGCAGCTTGGGAGGGAGAGCCTACACCTTC.

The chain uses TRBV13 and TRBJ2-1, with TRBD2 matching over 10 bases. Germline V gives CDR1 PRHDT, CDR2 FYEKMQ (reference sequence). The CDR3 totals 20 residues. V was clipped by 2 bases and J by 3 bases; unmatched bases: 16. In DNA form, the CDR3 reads TGTGCCAGCAGCTTATATACGAGGACTAGCGGCAGAAAAAGCTACAATGAGCAGTTCTTC. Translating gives CASSLYTRTSGRKSYNEQFF.

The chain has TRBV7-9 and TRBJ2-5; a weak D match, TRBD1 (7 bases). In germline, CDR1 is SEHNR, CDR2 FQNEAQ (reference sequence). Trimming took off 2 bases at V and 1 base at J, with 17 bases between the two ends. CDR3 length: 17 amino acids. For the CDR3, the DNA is TGTGCCAGCAGCTTATTCGGCGGGACAGCCCTCCAAGAGACCCAGTACTTC. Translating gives CASSLFGGTALQETQYF.

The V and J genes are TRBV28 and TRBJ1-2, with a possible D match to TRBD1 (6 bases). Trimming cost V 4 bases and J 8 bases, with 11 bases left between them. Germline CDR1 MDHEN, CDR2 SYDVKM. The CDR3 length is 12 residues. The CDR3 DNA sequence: TGTGCCAGCAGTTCAGGGGCTCGGGGCTACACCTTC. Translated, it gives CASSSGARGYTF.

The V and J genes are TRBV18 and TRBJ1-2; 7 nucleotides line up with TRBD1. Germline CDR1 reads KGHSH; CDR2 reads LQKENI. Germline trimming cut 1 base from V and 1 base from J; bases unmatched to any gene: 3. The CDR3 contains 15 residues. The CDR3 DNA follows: TGTGCCAGCTCACCACGACAGGGTAATAACTATGGCTACACCTTC. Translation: CASSPRQGNNYGYTF.

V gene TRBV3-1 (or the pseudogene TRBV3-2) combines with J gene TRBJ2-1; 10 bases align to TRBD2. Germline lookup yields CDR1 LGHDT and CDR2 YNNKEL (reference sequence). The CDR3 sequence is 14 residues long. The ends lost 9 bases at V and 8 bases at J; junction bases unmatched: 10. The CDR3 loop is CASTHSGRSYEQFF. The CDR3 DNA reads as TGTGCCAGTACTCATAGCGGGAGGAGTTATGAGCAGTTCTTC.

In DNA form, the CDR3 reads TGTGCCAGCAGCACCGACAGTCCTATCTACGAGCAGTACTTC. Translating gives CASSTDSPIYEQYF. The chain uses TRBV7-9 and TRBJ2-7; D may be TRBD1 (5 bases). This CDR3 is 14 amino acids long. Germline V lookup: CDR1 SEHNR, CDR2 FQNEAQ (reference sequence). V dropped 5 bases and J dropped 3 bases, with 14 bases sitting between them.